This T cell receptor beta chain was captured by sequencing in a study of cytomegalovirus exposure and HLA in healthy donors. Findings and caveats of the study: Productive rates of about 87% or about 30% were seen for most TCR beta V segments in an earlier analysis. When analyzed later, a missense DCLRE1C variant was found to be linked to TCR beta V- and J-gene trimming.

Comments on this clone: Its target is unknown.

Primers included in the PCR were 60 Vbeta and 13 Jbeta primers. The protocol was immunoSEQ multiplex PCR, while the TCRdb copy is restricted to in-frame clones and leaves out a portion. In all, the sample yields roughly 60,000 clones. CDR3 length: 13 residues. Germline trimming cut 8 bases from V and 3 bases from J; bases unmatched to any gene: 7. Germline CDR1 is SNHLY and CDR2 is FYNNEI. The chain uses TRBV2 and TRBJ2-7; 7 positions match TRBD1. The sequenced sample consisted of PBMCs. The sequence came from a woman between 18 and 30 years old in good health and CMV-seronegative. The CDR3 DNA reads as TGTGCCAGCGTTGTGGACAGGAACTACGAGCAGTACTTC. This gives the protein CASVVDRNYEQYF.